These 11 T cell receptor beta chains share one sample of origin, sequenced in a study of blood T cell repertoires in COVID-19. Produced via immunoSEQ multiplex PCR; TCRdb's table is partial and in-frame only. The sample lists about 150,000 clones, roughly 81% occurring once. The specimen sequenced was peripheral blood. The receptors were gathered from a woman older than 75 with COVID-19, enrolled during active disease.

Here the CDR3 reads CASSSRSSGANVLTF. The CDR3 DNA follows: TGTGCCAGCAGTTCACGGAGCTCTGGGGCCAACGTCCTGACTTTC. This sequence joins TRBV27 and TRBJ2-6; unclear D gene. The V gene lost 4 bases and the J gene lost 0 bases, with 7 bases spanning the gap. The germline CDR1 and CDR2 sequences are MNHEY and SMNVEV (reference sequence). CDR3 size: 15 residues.

The V call is TRBV6-2 or TRBV6-3, the J call TRBJ2-1, with 7 nucleotides matching TRBD2. Germline-derived CDR1 and CDR2 are MNHEY and SVGEGT. This CDR3 region has 14 residues. The trim removed 4 bases at V and 3 bases at J, leaving 3 bases unmatched. Here the CDR3 reads CASSSGGGYNEQFF. The CDR3, as DNA: TGTGCCAGCAGTTCTGGCGGGGGCTACAATGAGCAGTTCTTC.

This clone was observed a single time. J is TRBJ2-2 and V is TRBV30; weak D call: TRBD2 (6 bases). CDR3 length: 13 residues. V gave up 8 bases and J gave up 5 bases, with 15 bases separating them. CDR1 GTSNPN and CDR2 SVGIG come from the germline V gene (reference sequence). CDR3 coding DNA: TGTGCCAGAGGGACCCTAGCGACCGGGGAGCTGTTTTTT. Protein product: CARGTLATGELFF.

The rearrangement links TRBV5-4 to TRBJ1-1; TRBD1 matches at 9 bases. There are 15 residues in the CDR3. CDR1 and CDR2 (germline): SGHNT, YYREEE (reference sequence). With V trimmed by 4 bases and J by 3 bases, 7 bases remained unmatched. The CDR3 DNA reads TGTGCCAGCAGCGGAGGGACAGGGTCGTACACTGAAGCTTTCTTT. Amino acids: CASSGGTGSYTEAFF.

The rearrangement links TRBV11-1 to TRBJ2-1; 9 bases fit TRBD2. Germline loops: CDR1 SGHAT, CDR2 FQDESV (reference sequence). The J segment lost 7 bases and the V segment lost 3 bases, leaving 10 bases of the junction unmatched. The CDR3 totals 16 residues. In DNA form, the CDR3 reads TGTGCCAGCAGCTTCCTAGCGGGGCAACCCGGGAATGAGCAGTTCTTC. This gives the protein CASSFLAGQPGNEQFF. The full variable domain, with the rest looked up from reference TRBV11-1 and TRBJ2-1, is EAEVAQSPRYKITEKSQAVAFWCDPISGHATLYWYRQILGQGPELLVQFQDESVVDDSQLPKDRFSAERLKGVDSTLKIQPAELGDSAMYLCASSFLAGQPGNEQFFGPGTRLTVL.

The rearrangement links TRBV5-1 to TRBJ2-5; TRBD1 matches at 7 bases. Germline V gene data show CDR1 as SGHRS and CDR2 as YFSETQ. Trimming cost V 3 bases and J 4 bases; bases outside gene matches: 9. CDR3 length: 15 residues. The CDR3 DNA sequence: TGCGCCAGCAGCTCCAATAGGGGGCTTGGAGAGACCCAGTACTTC. Its translation: CASSSNRGLGETQYF.

The V gene is TRBV6-5, the J gene TRBJ1-2; the D gene is possibly TRBD1 (6 bases). Trimming cost V 4 bases and J 0 bases, with 12 bases left between them. This CDR3 has 15 residues. The germline V gene encodes CDR1 MNHEY and CDR2 SVGAGI. The CDR3 DNA sequence: TGTGCCAGCAGTTCATTCCGACAGGCTAACTATGGCTACACCTTC. Its translation is CASSSFRQANYGYTF.

This chain joins TRBV24-1 and TRBJ2-7; 11 bases are shared with TRBD1. Germline V gene lookup returns CDR1 KGHDR and CDR2 SFDVKD. The CDR3 contains 15 residues. V shed 5 bases and J 3 bases; nucleotides not matched to a gene: 5. CDR3 nucleotide sequence: TGTGCCACCAGTGCCGCCGGGACAGGGGGCTACGAGCAGTACTTC. Its translation: CATSAAGTGGYEQYF.

J is TRBJ2-1 and V is TRBV5-6; TRBD2 matches 13 bases. The germline V gene encodes CDR1 SGHDT and CDR2 YYEEEE. The CDR3 totals 18 residues. The V segment lost 3 bases and the J segment 2 bases; nucleotides outside the gene matches: 8. The CDR3 DNA sequence: TGTGCCAGCAGCTCCCGGACTAGCGGGAGTTTCGCCTACAATGAGCAGTTCTTC. It yields the protein CASSSRTSGSFAYNEQFF. The whole variable domain, filled in from reference TRBV5-6 and TRBJ2-1, reads DAGVTQSPTHLIKTRGQQVTLRCSPKSGHDTVSWYQQALGQGPQFIFQYYEEEERQRGNFPDRFSGHQFPNYSSELNVNALLLGDSALYLCASSSRTSGSFAYNEQFFGPGTRLTVL.

The V call is TRBV5-8, the J call TRBJ1-1; TRBD1 matches 9 bases. Trimming at V came to 3 bases and at J to 1 base, leaving 10 bases not matched to a gene. CDR1 SGHTS and CDR2 YDEGEE come from the germline V gene. The CDR3 spans 17 residues. This CDR3 reads CASSSLQGAVRNTEAFF. The CDR3 region has the DNA TGTGCCAGCAGCTCCTTACAGGGGGCGGTGAGGAACACTGAAGCTTTCTTT.

The V gene is TRBV9, the J gene TRBJ2-7, with D tentatively TRBD2 (6 bases). Germline-derived CDR1 and CDR2 are SGDLS and YYNGEE. Trimming pared 0 bases from V and 7 bases from J, leaving 17 bases between. The CDR3 length is 15 residues. CDR3 region: CASSVAIGAAGEQYF. CDR3 in DNA: TGTGCCAGCAGCGTAGCCATCGGTGCTGCGGGGGAGCAGTACTTC.